The T cell receptor (beta chain) described here comes from a study of cytomegalovirus exposure and HLA in healthy donors. Study-level background: T cells numbering about 180 million yielded some 100 million unique TCR beta sequences in an earlier analysis. Whole-study results and caveats: Most of the TCR beta V segments (in an earlier analysis) were productive either about 87% or about 30% of the time. Cytomegalovirus association was assigned to around 150 TCR beta chains.

Germline CDR1 is MDHEN and CDR2 is SYDVKM. The CDR3 extends over 12 amino acids. A note on this clone: Its antigen is as yet unknown.

Primers included in the PCR were 60 Vbeta and 13 Jbeta primers. Here immunoSEQ multiplex PCR was the method, and the copy in TCRdb shows in-frame clones only, minus some. The repertoire holds approximately 100,000 clones, with about three quarters as singletons. The V call is TRBV28, the J call TRBJ2-5; D is perhaps TRBD1 (6 bases). The DNA end is a closer match to TRBJ2-7, so the J assignment may be wrong. The sequence was obtained from a woman aged 18-35 years in good health and CMV-seropositive. Sequenced input: PBMCs. The CDR3 coding sequence is TGTGCCAGCAGCCTGGACAGCTACGAGCAGTACTTC. Encoded protein: CASSLDSYEQYF.